These T cell receptor beta chains were read from a single sample in a study of CD8 T cells in Susac syndrome. MiXCR, run by TCRdb on the immunoSEQ multiplex PCR reads, gives a single entry per CDR3 protein. The table records about 300,000 distinct CDR3 sequences, approximately 85% of them present only once. Sequenced input: CD8+ T cells from PBMCs. These TCRs come from a human donor with multiple sclerosis. Both conserved end residues are part of each CDR3. A D gene is named only where the DNA matches it firmly. Not all rows give a size; the values are once, few, many and, for expanded clones, a class.

clone_size: NA
j_call: TRBJ2-1
v_call: TRBV6-5
d_call: TRBD2
cdr3_nt: TGTGCCAGCAGTTACGGCCTAGCGGGGTATGAGCAGTTCTTC
cdr3_aa: CASSYGLAGYEQFF

clone_size: NA
j_call: TRBJ2-3
v_call: TRBV4-3
d_call: NA
cdr3_nt: TGCGCCAGCAGCCAAGATTTAAGGGGGAGGGGGACAGATACGCAGTATTTT
cdr3_aa: CASSQDLRGRGTDTQYF

clone_size: NA
j_call: TRBJ1-2
v_call: TRBV29-1
d_call: TRBD1
cdr3_nt: TGCAGCGTTAGGGACAGGGGCTATGGCTACACCTTC
cdr3_aa: CSVRDRGYGYTF

clone_size: NA
j_call: TRBJ1-1
v_call: TRBV4-3
d_call: NA
cdr3_nt: TGCGCCAGCAGCCAAGTCCCGGGACCCAGGAACACTGAAGCTTTCTTT
cdr3_aa: CASSQVPGPRNTEAFF

clone_size: few
j_call: TRBJ1-1
v_call: TRBV2
d_call: NA
cdr3_nt: TGTGCCAGCAGCGATATCATGAACACTGAAGCTTTCTTT
cdr3_aa: CASSDIMNTEAFF

clone_size: NA
j_call: TRBJ2-7
v_call: TRBV5-1
d_call: NA
cdr3_nt: TGCGCCAGCAGCTTGAGGCAGGGTGACGGCGAGCAGTACTTC
cdr3_aa: CASSLRQGDGEQYF

clone_size: NA
j_call: TRBJ2-7
v_call: TRBV9
d_call: NA
cdr3_nt: TGTGCCAGCAGCACAGGGGGGGCCTCCGAGCAGTACTTC
cdr3_aa: CASSTGGASEQYF

clone_size: NA
j_call: TRBJ2-2
v_call: TRBV5-1
d_call: NA
cdr3_nt: TGCGCCAGCAGCTTGTGGGGTATAACTGGAGCCGGGGAGCTGTTTTTT
cdr3_aa: CASSLWGITGAGELFF

clone_size: NA
j_call: TRBJ2-5
v_call: TRBV30
d_call: NA
cdr3_nt: TGTGCCTGGGGTCCTTTGGAGACCCAGTACTTC
cdr3_aa: CAWGPLETQYF

clone_size: NA
j_call: TRBJ2-1
v_call: TRBV27
d_call: NA
cdr3_nt: TGTGCCAGCAGTTTATTGGCTTTTGGCGGAAACTCCTACAATGAGCAGTTCTTC
cdr3_aa: CASSLLAFGGNSYNEQFF

clone_size: NA
j_call: TRBJ2-7
v_call: TRBV7-9
d_call: TRBD1
cdr3_nt: TGTGCCAGCAGCTTACAGATAAACAGGGGCGAGCAGTACTTC
cdr3_aa: CASSLQINRGEQYF

clone_size: NA
j_call: TRBJ2-7
v_call: TRBV20-1
d_call: NA
cdr3_nt: TGCAGTGCTAGAGAGGAAAGGGAGCAGTACTTC
cdr3_aa: CSAREEREQYF

clone_size: NA
j_call: TRBJ1-2
v_call: TRBV19
d_call: TRBD1
cdr3_nt: TGTGCCAGTAGTGAGTCTGGGGACAGTATTTATGGCTACACCTTC
cdr3_aa: CASSESGDSIYGYTF

clone_size: NA
j_call: TRBJ1-4
v_call: TRBV12-3/TRBV12-4
d_call: NA
cdr3_nt: TGTGCCAGCAGTTTCCGGGATCCGGCTAATGAAAAACTGTTTTTT
cdr3_aa: CASSFRDPANEKLFF

clone_size: few
j_call: TRBJ2-7
v_call: TRBV6-1
d_call: NA
cdr3_nt: TGTGCCAGCAGTGGGATCCCGGGGACATCCTACGAGCAGTACTTC
cdr3_aa: CASSGIPGTSYEQYF

clone_size: once
j_call: TRBJ2-2
v_call: TRBV9
d_call: TRBD2
cdr3_nt: TGTGCCAGCAGCGCAGGGATGGCGGGAGGAGGTCCGGGCACCGGGGAGCTGTTTTTT
cdr3_aa: CASSAGMAGGGPGTGELFF

clone_size: NA
j_call: TRBJ2-2
v_call: TRBV29-1
d_call: TRBD1
cdr3_nt: TGCAGCGACCGGGACAGGGGCACCGGGGAGCTGTTTTTT
cdr3_aa: CSDRDRGTGELFF

clone_size: NA
j_call: TRBJ2-3
v_call: TRBV30
d_call: TRBD2
cdr3_nt: TGTGCCTGGAGTGCTAGCGGGAGCTGGGATACGCAGTATTTT
cdr3_aa: CAWSASGSWDTQYF

clone_size: NA
j_call: TRBJ2-2
v_call: TRBV29-1
d_call: NA
cdr3_nt: TGCAGCGTTGAACGGGATCGTAATCCCGGGGAGCTGTTTTTT
cdr3_aa: CSVERDRNPGELFF

clone_size: NA
j_call: TRBJ2-2
v_call: TRBV27
d_call: NA
cdr3_nt: TGTGCCAGCACCCAGGTCCCGCCGGGGACCGGGGAGCTGTTTTTT
cdr3_aa: CASTQVPPGTGELFF

clone_size: once
j_call: TRBJ1-1
v_call: TRBV3-1
d_call: NA
cdr3_nt: TGTGCCAGCAGCCCCTCTCCGGGACTCAACACTGAAGCTTTCTTT
cdr3_aa: CASSPSPGLNTEAFF

clone_size: NA
j_call: TRBJ1-2
v_call: TRBV7-9
d_call: TRBD1
cdr3_nt: TGTGCCAGCAGCGCTGATACAGGGGAGGCGGTCTATGGCTACACCTTC
cdr3_aa: CASSADTGEAVYGYTF

clone_size: once
j_call: TRBJ1-4
v_call: TRBV5-6
d_call: NA
cdr3_nt: TGTGCCAGCAGCCCGGTGGGGAACAGGGATGAAAAACTGTTTTTT
cdr3_aa: CASSPVGNRDEKLFF

clone_size: NA
j_call: TRBJ2-3
v_call: TRBV4-3
d_call: TRBD1
cdr3_nt: TGCGCCAGCAGCCAACACCCAGGACAGGGCATGGATACGCAGTATTTT
cdr3_aa: CASSQHPGQGMDTQYF

clone_size: NA
j_call: TRBJ2-7
v_call: TRBV2
d_call: NA
cdr3_nt: TGTGCCAGCTTAGACAGGCCCTACGAGCAGTACTTC
cdr3_aa: CASLDRPYEQYF

clone_size: NA
j_call: TRBJ1-1
v_call: TRBV28
d_call: NA
cdr3_nt: TGTGCCAGCAGTTTGCCGGGGGACACTGAAGCTTTCTTT
cdr3_aa: CASSLPGDTEAFF

clone_size: NA
j_call: TRBJ2-1
v_call: TRBV7-2
d_call: TRBD2
cdr3_nt: TGTGCCAGCAGCCCAGGACTAGCGGGAGTTAACGGGGATGAGCAGTTCTTC
cdr3_aa: CASSPGLAGVNGDEQFF

clone_size: NA
j_call: TRBJ2-7
v_call: TRBV5-1
d_call: TRBD1
cdr3_nt: TGCGCCAGCAGCTCGGACAGGGGCTACGAGCAGTACTTC
cdr3_aa: CASSSDRGYEQYF

clone_size: NA
j_call: TRBJ2-7
v_call: TRBV15
d_call: NA
cdr3_nt: TGTGCCACCAGCAGAGCGTTGACGGGACCCTTGGGTGAGCAGTACTTC
cdr3_aa: CATSRALTGPLGEQYF

clone_size: NA
j_call: TRBJ2-7
v_call: TRBV20-1
d_call: TRBD1
cdr3_nt: TGCAGTGCTAGCAAAACAGGGGGCGTCACCCAACGGGTTTTTTACGAGCAGTACTTC
cdr3_aa: CSASKTGGVTQRVFYEQYF

clone_size: NA
j_call: TRBJ2-3
v_call: TRBV27
d_call: TRBD2
cdr3_nt: TGTGCCAGCAGTTTCCTACTAGCGGGAGGAACAGATACGCAGTATTTT
cdr3_aa: CASSFLLAGGTDTQYF

clone_size: NA
j_call: TRBJ1-2
v_call: TRBV20-1
d_call: NA
cdr3_nt: TGCAGTGCTGGTGCACTGGGTCCCACCTTC
cdr3_aa: CSAGALGPTF

clone_size: NA
j_call: TRBJ2-5
v_call: TRBV12-3/TRBV12-4
d_call: NA
cdr3_nt: TGTGCCAGCAGTATGACTAGATCTGAGACCCAGTACTTC
cdr3_aa: CASSMTRSETQYF

clone_size: NA
j_call: TRBJ2-5
v_call: TRBV24-1
d_call: NA
cdr3_nt: TGTGCCACCAGTGATTTCGGAGCAGATCCCTATCAAGAGACCCAGTACTTC
cdr3_aa: CATSDFGADPYQETQYF

clone_size: NA
j_call: TRBJ2-2
v_call: TRBV2
d_call: TRBD1
cdr3_nt: TGTGCCAGCAGACCCGACAGGGGTGCAAACACCGGGGAGCTGTTTTTT
cdr3_aa: CASRPDRGANTGELFF

clone_size: many
j_call: TRBJ2-7
v_call: TRBV28
d_call: NA
cdr3_nt: TGTGCCAGCAGCGCAACCTACGAGCAGTACTTC
cdr3_aa: CASSATYEQYF

clone_size: NA
j_call: TRBJ2-2
v_call: TRBV6-6
d_call: NA
cdr3_nt: TGTGCCAGCAGCCTTACAGGGACCACCGGGGAGCTGTTTTTT
cdr3_aa: CASSLTGTTGELFF

clone_size: NA
j_call: TRBJ1-5
v_call: TRBV21-1
d_call: NA
cdr3_nt: TGTGCCAGCAGCAACGAAAGGATACTAAATCAGCCCCAGCATTTT
cdr3_aa: CASSNERILNQPQHF

clone_size: NA
j_call: TRBJ2-3
v_call: TRBV30
d_call: NA
cdr3_nt: TGTGCCTGGAGTGTACGAGTCCACACAGATACGCAGTATTTT
cdr3_aa: CAWSVRVHTDTQYF

clone_size: NA
j_call: TRBJ2-1
v_call: TRBV6-5
d_call: NA
cdr3_nt: TGTGCCAGCAGTTACGTGGGGGCTGTAAAAAATGAGCAGTTCTTC
cdr3_aa: CASSYVGAVKNEQFF

clone_size: NA
j_call: TRBJ2-7
v_call: TRBV4-3
d_call: TRBD2
cdr3_nt: TGCGCCAGCAGCCAGGAGCGGGAGAGGTACGAGCAGTACTTC
cdr3_aa: CASSQERERYEQYF

clone_size: NA
j_call: TRBJ2-2
v_call: TRBV29-1
d_call: TRBD2
cdr3_nt: TGCAGCGTTGGCGGGAGGTGGGACACCGGGGAGCTGTTTTTT
cdr3_aa: CSVGGRWDTGELFF

clone_size: NA
j_call: TRBJ2-7
v_call: TRBV29-1
d_call: TRBD2
cdr3_nt: TGCAGCGTTACTAGCGGGAGCTCCTACGAGCAGTACTTC
cdr3_aa: CSVTSGSSYEQYF

clone_size: NA
j_call: TRBJ2-2
v_call: TRBV27
d_call: TRBD2
cdr3_nt: TGTGCCAGCAGGGGACTAGCGGAACTTACCGGGGAGCTGTTTTTT
cdr3_aa: CASRGLAELTGELFF

clone_size: NA
j_call: TRBJ2-1
v_call: TRBV28
d_call: TRBD2
cdr3_nt: TGTGCCAGCAGTTTGACTAGCGCCCACAATGAGCAGTTCTTC
cdr3_aa: CASSLTSAHNEQFF

clone_size: NA
j_call: TRBJ2-7
v_call: TRBV12-3/TRBV12-4
d_call: NA
cdr3_nt: TGTGCCAGCAGTTTCACCGGGACCTCTCAATTTTACGAGCAGTACTTC
cdr3_aa: CASSFTGTSQFYEQYF

clone_size: NA
j_call: TRBJ1-2
v_call: TRBV3-1
d_call: NA
cdr3_nt: TGTGCCAGCAGCCCCTCAGTTGCGTATGGCTACACCTTC
cdr3_aa: CASSPSVAYGYTF

clone_size: NA
j_call: TRBJ1-1
v_call: TRBV15
d_call: NA
cdr3_nt: TGTGCCACCAGCAGACAGGGAATGAACACTGAAGCTTTCTTT
cdr3_aa: CATSRQGMNTEAFF